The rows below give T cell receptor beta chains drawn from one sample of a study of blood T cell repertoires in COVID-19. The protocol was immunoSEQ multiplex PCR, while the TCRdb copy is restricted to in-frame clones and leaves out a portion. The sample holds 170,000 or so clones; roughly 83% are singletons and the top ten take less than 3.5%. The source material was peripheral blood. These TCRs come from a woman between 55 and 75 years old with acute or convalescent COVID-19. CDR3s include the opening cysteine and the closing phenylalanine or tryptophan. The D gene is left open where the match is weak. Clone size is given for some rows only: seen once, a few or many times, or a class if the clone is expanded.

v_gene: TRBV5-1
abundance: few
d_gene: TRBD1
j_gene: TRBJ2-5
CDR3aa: CASSYTGGETQYF
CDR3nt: TGCGCCAGCAGTTACACAGGGGGAGAGACCCAGTACTTC

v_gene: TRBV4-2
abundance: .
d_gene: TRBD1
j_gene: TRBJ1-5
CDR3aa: CASSRRQGTGNQPQHF
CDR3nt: TGTGCCAGCAGCCGCAGACAGGGGACAGGCAATCAGCCCCAGCATTTT

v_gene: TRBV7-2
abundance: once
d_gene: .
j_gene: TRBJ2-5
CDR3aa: CASSFYRAPQETQYF
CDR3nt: TGTGCCAGCAGTTTCTACAGGGCCCCCCAAGAGACCCAGTACTTC

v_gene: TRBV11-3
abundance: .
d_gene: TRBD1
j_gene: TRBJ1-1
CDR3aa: CASSLGPFSGQAVGAAFF
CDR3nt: TGTGCCAGCAGCCTCGGACCTTTCTCGGGACAGGCCGTTGGGGCAGCTTTCTTT

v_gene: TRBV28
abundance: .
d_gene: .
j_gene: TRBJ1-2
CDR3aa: CASRRSNYGYTF
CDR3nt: TGTGCCAGCAGACGGAGTAACTATGGCTACACCTTC

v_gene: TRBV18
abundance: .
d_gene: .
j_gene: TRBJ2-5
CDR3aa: CASSPQGGTETQYF
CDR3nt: TGTGCCAGCTCTCCCCAGGGGGGCACAGAGACCCAGTACTTC

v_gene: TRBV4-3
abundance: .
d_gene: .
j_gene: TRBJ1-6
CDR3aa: CASSHQGGYNSPLHF
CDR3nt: TGCGCCAGCAGCCATCAGGGAGGATATAATTCACCCCTCCACTTT

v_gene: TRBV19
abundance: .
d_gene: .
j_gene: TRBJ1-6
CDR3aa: CASSRNRDSPLHF
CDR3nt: TGTGCCAGTAGTAGAAACAGGGATTCACCCCTCCACTTT

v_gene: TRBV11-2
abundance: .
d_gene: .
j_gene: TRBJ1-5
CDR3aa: CASSLGPGWPQHF
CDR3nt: TGTGCCAGCAGCTTAGGACCGGGGTGGCCCCAGCATTTT

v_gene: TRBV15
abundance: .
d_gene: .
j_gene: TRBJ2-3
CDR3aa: CATSREDSGSGTDTQYF
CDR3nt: TGTGCCACCAGCAGGGAGGATAGCGGAAGTGGAACAGATACGCAGTATTTT

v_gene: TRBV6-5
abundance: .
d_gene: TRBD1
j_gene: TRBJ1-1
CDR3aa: CASSYGRQGRWTEAFF
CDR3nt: TGTGCCAGCAGTTACGGGAGACAGGGGAGATGGACTGAAGCTTTCTTT

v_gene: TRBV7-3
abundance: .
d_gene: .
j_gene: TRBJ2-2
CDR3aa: CASSQGGTGELFF
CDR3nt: TGTGCCAGCAGCCAGGGGGGCACCGGGGAGCTGTTTTTT

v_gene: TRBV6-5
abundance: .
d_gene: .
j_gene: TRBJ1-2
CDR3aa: CASSSAGYTF
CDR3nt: TGTGCCAGCAGTTCTGCGGGCTACACCTTC

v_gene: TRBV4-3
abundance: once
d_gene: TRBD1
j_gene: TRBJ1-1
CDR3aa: CASSTSDRMNTEAFF
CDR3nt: TGCGCCAGCAGCACGTCGGACAGGATGAACACTGAAGCTTTCTTT

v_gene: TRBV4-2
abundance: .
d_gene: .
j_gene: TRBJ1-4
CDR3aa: CASSQEAGLREKLFF
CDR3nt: TGTGCCAGCAGCCAAGAGGCGGGGTTGAGGGAAAAACTGTTTTTT

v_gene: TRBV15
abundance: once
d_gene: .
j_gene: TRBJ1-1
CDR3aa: CATSRDQQNTEAFF
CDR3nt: TGTGCCACCAGCAGAGATCAACAGAACACTGAAGCTTTCTTT

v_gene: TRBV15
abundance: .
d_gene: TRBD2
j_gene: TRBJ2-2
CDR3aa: CATSRDMAGGTGGELFF
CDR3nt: TGTGCCACCAGCAGAGATATGGCGGGGGGGACCGGCGGGGAGCTGTTTTTT

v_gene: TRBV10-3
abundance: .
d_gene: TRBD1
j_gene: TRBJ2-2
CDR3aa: CAISSPGQSNTGELFF
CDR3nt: TGTGCCATCAGTTCACCGGGACAGTCGAACACCGGGGAGCTGTTTTTT